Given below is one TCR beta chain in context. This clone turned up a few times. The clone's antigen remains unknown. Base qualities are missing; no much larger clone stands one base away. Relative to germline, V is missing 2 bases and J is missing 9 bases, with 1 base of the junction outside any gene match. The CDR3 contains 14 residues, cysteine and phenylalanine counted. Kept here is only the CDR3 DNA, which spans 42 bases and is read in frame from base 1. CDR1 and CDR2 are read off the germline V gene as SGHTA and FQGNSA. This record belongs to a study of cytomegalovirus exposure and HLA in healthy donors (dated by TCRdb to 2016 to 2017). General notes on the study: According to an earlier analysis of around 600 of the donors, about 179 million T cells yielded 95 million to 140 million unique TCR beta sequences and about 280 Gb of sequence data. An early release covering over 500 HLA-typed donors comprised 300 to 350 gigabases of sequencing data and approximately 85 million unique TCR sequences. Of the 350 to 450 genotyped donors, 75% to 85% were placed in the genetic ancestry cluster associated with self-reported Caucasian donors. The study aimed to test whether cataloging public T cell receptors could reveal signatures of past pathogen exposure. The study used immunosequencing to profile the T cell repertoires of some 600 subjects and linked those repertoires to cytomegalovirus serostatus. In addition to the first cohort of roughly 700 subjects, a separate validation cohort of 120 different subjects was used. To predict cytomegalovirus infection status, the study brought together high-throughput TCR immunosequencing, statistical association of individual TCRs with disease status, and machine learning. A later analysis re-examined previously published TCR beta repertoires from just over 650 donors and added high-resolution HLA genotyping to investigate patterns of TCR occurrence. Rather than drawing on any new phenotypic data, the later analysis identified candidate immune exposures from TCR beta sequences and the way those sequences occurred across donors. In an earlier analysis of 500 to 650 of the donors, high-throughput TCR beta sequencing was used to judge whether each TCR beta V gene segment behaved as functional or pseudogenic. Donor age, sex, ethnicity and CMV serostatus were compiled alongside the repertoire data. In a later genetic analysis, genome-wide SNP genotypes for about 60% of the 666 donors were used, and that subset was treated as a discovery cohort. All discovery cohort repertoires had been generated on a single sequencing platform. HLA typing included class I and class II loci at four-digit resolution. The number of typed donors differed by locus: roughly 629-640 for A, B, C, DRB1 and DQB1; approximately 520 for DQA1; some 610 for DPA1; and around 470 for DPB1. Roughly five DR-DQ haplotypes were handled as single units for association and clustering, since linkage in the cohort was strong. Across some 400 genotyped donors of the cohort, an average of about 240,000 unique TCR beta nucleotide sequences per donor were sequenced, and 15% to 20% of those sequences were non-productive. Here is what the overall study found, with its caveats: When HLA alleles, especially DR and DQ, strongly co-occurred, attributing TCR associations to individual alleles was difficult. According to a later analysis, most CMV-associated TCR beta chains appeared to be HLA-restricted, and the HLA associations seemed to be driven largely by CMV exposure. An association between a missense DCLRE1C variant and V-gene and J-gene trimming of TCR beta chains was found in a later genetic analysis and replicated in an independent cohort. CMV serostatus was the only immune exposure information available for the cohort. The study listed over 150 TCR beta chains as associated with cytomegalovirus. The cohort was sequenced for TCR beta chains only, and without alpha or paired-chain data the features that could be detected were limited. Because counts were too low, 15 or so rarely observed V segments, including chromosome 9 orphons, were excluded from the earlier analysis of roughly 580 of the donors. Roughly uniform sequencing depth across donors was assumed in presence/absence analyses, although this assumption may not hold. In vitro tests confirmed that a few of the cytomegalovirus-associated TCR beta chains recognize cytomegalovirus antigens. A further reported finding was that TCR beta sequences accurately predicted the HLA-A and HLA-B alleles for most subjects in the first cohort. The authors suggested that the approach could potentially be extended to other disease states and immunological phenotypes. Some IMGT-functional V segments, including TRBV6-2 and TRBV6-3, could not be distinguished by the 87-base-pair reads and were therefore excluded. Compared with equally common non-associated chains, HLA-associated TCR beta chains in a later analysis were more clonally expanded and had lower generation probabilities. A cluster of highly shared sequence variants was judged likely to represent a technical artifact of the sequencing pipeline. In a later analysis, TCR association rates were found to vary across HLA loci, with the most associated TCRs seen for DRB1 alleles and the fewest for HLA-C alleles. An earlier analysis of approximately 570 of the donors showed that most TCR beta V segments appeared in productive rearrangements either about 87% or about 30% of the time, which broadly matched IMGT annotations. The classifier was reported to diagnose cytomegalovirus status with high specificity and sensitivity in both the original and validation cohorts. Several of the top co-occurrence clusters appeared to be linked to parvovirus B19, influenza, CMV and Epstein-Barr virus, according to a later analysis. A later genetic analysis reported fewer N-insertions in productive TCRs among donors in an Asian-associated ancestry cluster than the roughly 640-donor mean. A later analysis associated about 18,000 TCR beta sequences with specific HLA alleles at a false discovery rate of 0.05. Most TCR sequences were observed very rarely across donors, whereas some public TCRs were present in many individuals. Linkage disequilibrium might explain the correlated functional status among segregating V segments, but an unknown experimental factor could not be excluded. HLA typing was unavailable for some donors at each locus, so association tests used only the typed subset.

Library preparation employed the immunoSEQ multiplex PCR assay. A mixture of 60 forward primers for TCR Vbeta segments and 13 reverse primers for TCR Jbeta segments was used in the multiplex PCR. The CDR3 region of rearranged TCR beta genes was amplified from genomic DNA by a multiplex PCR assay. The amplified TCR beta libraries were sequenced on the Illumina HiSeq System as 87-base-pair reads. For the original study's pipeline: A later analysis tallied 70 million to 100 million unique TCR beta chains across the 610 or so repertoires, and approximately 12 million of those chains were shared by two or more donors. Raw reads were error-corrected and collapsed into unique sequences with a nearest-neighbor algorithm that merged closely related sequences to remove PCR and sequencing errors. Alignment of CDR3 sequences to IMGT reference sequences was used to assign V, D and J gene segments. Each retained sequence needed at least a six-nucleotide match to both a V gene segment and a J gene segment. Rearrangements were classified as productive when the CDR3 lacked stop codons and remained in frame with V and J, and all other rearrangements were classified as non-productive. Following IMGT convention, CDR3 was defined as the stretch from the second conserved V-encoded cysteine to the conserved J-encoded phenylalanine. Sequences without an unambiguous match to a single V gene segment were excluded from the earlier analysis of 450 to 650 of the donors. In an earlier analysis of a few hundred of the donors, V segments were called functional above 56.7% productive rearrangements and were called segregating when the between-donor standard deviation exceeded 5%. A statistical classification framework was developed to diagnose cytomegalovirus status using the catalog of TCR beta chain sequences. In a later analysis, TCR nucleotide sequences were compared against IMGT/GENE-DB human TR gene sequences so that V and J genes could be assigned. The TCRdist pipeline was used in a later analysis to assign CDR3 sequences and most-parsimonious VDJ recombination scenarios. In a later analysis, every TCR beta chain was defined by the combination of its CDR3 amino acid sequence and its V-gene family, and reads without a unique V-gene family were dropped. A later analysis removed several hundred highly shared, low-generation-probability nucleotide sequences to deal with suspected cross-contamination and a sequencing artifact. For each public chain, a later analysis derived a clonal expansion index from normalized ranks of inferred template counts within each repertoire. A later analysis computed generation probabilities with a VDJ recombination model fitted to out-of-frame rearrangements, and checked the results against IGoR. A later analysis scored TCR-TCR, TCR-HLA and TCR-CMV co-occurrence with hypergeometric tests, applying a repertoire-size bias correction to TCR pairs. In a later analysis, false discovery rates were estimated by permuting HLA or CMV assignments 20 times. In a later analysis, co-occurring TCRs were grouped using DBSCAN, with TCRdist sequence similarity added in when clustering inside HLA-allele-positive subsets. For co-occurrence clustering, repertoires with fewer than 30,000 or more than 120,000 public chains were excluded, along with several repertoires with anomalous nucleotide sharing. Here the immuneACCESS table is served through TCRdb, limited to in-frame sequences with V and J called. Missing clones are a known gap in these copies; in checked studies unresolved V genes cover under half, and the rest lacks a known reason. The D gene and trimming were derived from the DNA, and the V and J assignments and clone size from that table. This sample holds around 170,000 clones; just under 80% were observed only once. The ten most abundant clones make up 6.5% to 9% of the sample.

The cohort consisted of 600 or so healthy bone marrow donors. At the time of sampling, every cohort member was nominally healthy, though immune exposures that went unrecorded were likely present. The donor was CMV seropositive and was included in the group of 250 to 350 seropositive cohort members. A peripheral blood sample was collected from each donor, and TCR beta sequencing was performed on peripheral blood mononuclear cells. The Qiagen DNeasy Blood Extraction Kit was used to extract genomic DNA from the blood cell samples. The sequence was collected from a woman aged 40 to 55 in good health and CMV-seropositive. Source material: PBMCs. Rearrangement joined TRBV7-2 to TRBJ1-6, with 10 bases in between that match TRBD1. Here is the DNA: TGTGCCAGCAGCTTAAGGGACAGGGGTTCACCCCTCCACTTT. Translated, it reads CASSLRDRGSPLHF.